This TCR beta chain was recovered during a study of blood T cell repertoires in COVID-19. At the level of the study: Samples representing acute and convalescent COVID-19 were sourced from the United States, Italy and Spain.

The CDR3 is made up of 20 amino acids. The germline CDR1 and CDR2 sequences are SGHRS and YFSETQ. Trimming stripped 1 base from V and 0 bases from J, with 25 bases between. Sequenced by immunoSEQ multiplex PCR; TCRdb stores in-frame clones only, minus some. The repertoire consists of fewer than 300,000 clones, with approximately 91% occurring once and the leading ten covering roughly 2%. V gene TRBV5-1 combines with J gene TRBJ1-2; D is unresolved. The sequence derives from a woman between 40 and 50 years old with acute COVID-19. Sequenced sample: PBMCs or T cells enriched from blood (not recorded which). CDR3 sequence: CASSLRLAPSGGLANYGYTF. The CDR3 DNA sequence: TGCGCCAGCAGCTTGCGACTTGCTCCCTCTGGAGGATTAGCTAACTATGGCTACACCTTC.